This passage covers 10 T cell receptor beta chains from one sample sequenced in a study of blood T cell repertoires in COVID-19. The repertoire was sequenced with immunoSEQ multiplex PCR; TCRdb's copy has only in-frame clones and lacks some. The table shows about 130,000 clones, with roughly 84% occurring only once. Material for sequencing was peripheral blood. The receptor set was obtained from a human donor in a cohort sampled during active COVID-19.

The chain is built from TRBV11-3 and TRBJ1-2; 9 bases fit TRBD1. CDR1 is SGHNT, CDR2 YENEEA, per germline. The CDR3 covers 16 residues. With V trimmed by 4 bases and J by 2 bases, 8 bases remained unmatched. The CDR3 spells CASSSGRTGANYGYTF. Written as DNA, the CDR3 is TGTGCCAGCAGCTCTGGGAGGACAGGGGCCAACTATGGCTACACCTTC. The whole variable domain, filled in from reference TRBV11-3 and TRBJ1-2, reads EAGVVQSPRYKIIEKKQPVAFWCNPISGHNTLYWYLQNLGQGPELLIRYENEEAVDDSQLPKDRFSAERLKGVDSTLKIQPAELGDSAVYLCASSSGRTGANYGYTFGSGTRLTVV.

The genes are TRBV6-5 and TRBJ2-5; 12 bases fit TRBD2. The CDR3 is made up of 15 amino acids. Germline assignment: CDR1 MNHEY and CDR2 SVGAGI. After removal of 7 bases from V and 4 bases from J, the junction contained 7 bases not matched to a gene. Here the CDR3 reads CASMASGRALETQYF. The CDR3 DNA reads TGTGCCAGCATGGCTAGCGGGAGGGCCTTAGAGACCCAGTACTTC.

The chain joins TRBV24-1 to TRBJ2-3; D is unresolved. CDR1 KGHDR and CDR2 SFDVKD come from the germline V gene. V was cut by 7 bases and J by 0 bases, with 13 bases left in between. This CDR3 is built from 15 residues. The CDR3 DNA sequence: TGTGCCACCAGCCCCAGGCTTTCTAGCACAGATACGCAGTATTTT. This gives the protein CATSPRLSSTDTQYF.

CDR3 loop: CASSSRRGNQPQHF. The CDR3 DNA is TGTGCCAGTAGTTCCCGACGAGGGAATCAGCCCCAGCATTTT. The chain has TRBV19 and TRBJ1-5; D not certain. CDR3 size: 14 residues. The germline V and J ends were trimmed by 5 bases and 4 bases, with 12 bases remaining between them. Germline V gene data show CDR1 as LNHDA and CDR2 as SQIVND (reference sequence).

CDR3 nucleotides: TGTGCCAGCAGTTACTCGATTGGTCTAGAGTGGTTCTTC. This sequence encodes CASSYSIGLEWFF. This chain joins TRBV6-2 or TRBV6-3 and TRBJ2-1; unclear D gene. The CDR3 runs 13 residues. The germline V and J ends were trimmed by 0 bases and 15 bases, with 15 bases remaining between them. Germline assignment: CDR1 MNHEY and CDR2 SVGEGT.

The rearrangement uses TRBV4-1 and TRBJ2-2, with 9 bases fitting TRBD2. The germline V gene encodes CDR1 MGHRA and CDR2 YSYEKL. This CDR3 has 17 amino acids. V lost 1 base and J lost 4; bases outside the gene matches: 7. Here the CDR3 reads CASSQGQGLASTGELFF. The DNA for the CDR3 is TGCGCCAGCAGCCAAGGGCAAGGACTAGCGTCCACCGGGGAGCTGTTTTTT.

The V gene is TRBV10-1, the J gene TRBJ2-4; TRBD1 is a possible D gene (6 bases). The CDR3 sequence is 16 residues long. Germline CDR1 is WNHNN and CDR2 is SYGVQD (reference sequence). V lost 4 bases and J lost 1, with 14 bases in between. The CDR3 protein is CASSVRAGEAKNIQYF. The CDR3 DNA is TGCGCCAGCAGTGTTCGGGCAGGGGAGGCCAAAAACATTCAGTACTTC.

The gene calls are TRBV30 and TRBJ2-4; perhaps TRBD2 as D (6 bases). The CDR3 has 11 residues. Germline CDR1 is GTSNPN and CDR2 is SVGIG (reference sequence). The V gene lost 2 bases and the J gene lost 8 bases, with 7 bases spanning the gap. CDR3 DNA sequence: TGTGCCTGGAGTTCGGGGGACATTCAGTACTTC. Amino acid sequence: CAWSSGDIQYF.

J is TRBJ1-4 and V is TRBV2; D is ambiguous. The CDR3 extends over 13 amino acids. V was clipped by 5 bases and J by 4 bases, with 8 bases between them. Germline CDR1 SNHLY, CDR2 FYNNEI. The CDR3 DNA sequence: TGTGCCAGCAGTTTGCGGCATAATGAAAAACTGTTTTTT. It encodes CASSLRHNEKLFF.

The rearrangement uses TRBV19 and TRBJ1-2, with D maybe TRBD1 (5 bases). There are 13 residues in the CDR3. V lost 5 bases and J 2 bases, leaving 9 bases between the germline ends. In germline, CDR1 is LNHDA, CDR2 SQIVND (reference sequence). The CDR3 sequence is CASSGHLNYGYTF. The CDR3 coding sequence is TGTGCCAGTAGTGGACATCTGAACTATGGCTACACCTTC.